This TCR beta chain is drawn from a study of a mutant IDH1 vaccine in newly diagnosed glioma. Background on the study: Patients received eight vaccinations in weeks 1, 3, 5, 7, 11, 15, 19, 23. Earlier therapy was either radiotherapy, temozolomide, or both, and most got both. The start of vaccination came 4-6 weeks after radiotherapy alone, or with temozolomide cycles. Study results and caveats: The vaccine induced immune responses, and these occurred in 80% to 95% of patients.

Details on this clone: The antigen remains unidentified.

This CDR3 has 15 residues. V was clipped by 7 bases and J by 4 bases, with 16 bases between them. The V gene's germline CDR1 is LNHDA and CDR2 SQIVND (reference sequence). Profiled with immunoSEQ multiplex PCR; TCRdb holds only in-frame clones, not every one. Among around 30,000 clones, 50% to 60% were seen once, and the ten largest hold around 10%. Documented time point: week 5, during vaccination. Vaccinated patients received 300 ug of mutant IDH1 20-mer peptide per dose, with topical imiquimod. The TCR comes from a woman aged 18-29 years with glioma. Material: PBMCs, obtained from a glioma patient whose treatment included an IDH1 peptide vaccine. The rearrangement uses TRBV19 and TRBJ1-4; D may be TRBD1 (6 bases). CDR3 amino acids: CASTFTGSGNEKLFF. The CDR3 DNA reads as TGTGCCAGTACCTTCACAGGGAGCGGTAATGAAAAACTGTTTTTT.